A selection of T cell receptor beta chains follows, all from one sample in a study of blood T cells in healthy people across ages. TCRdb analysed the 5' RACE reads with MiXCR anew, one entry per CDR3 protein. The sample includes 850,000 or so distinct CDR3 sequences, under 30% seen only once; the top ten take around 15%. The sequenced sample was blood. These receptors originate from a woman of 80 years or more in good health. The CDR3 runs from the conserved cysteine through the conserved F or W. D genes are given only for firm matches. Size is stated for part of the rows, as once, few or many counts, or as a class when the clone is expanded.

J	D	size	V	CDR3	DNA
TRBJ1-5	.	.	TRBV5-1	CASSLMGEGNRPQHF	TGCGCCAGCAGCTTGATGGGCGAGGGCAATCGGCCCCAGCATTTT
TRBJ1-1	.	few	TRBV7-2	CASSLSRPGTGGSLTEAFF	TGTGCCAGCAGCCTAAGTAGGCCGGGGACGGGAGGGTCTCTAACTGAAGCTTTCTTT
TRBJ1-2	TRBD1	.	TRBV5-1	CASGPDRVGGYTF	TGCGCCAGCGGCCCGGACAGGGTAGGCGGCTACACCTTC
TRBJ2-5	TRBD1	many	TRBV7-9	CASTASGGQETQYF	TGTGCCAGCACTGCCTCAGGGGGACAAGAGACCCAGTACTTC
TRBJ2-5	TRBD1	.	TRBV9	CASSVGGTGGGETQYF	TGTGCCAGCAGCGTAGGGGGGACAGGGGGCGGAGAGACCCAGTACTTC
TRBJ2-6	.	.	TRBV7-2	CASSLDMIGANVLTF	TGTGCCAGCAGCTTAGACATGATAGGGGCCAACGTCCTGACTTTC
TRBJ2-2	.	.	TRBV20-1	CSASSGGSANTGELFF	TGCAGTGCTAGCTCCGGCGGTTCCGCGAACACCGGGGAGCTGTTTTTT
TRBJ2-5	.	many	TRBV12-3/TRBV12-4	CASSRADGQTQYF	TGTGCCAGCAGCCGGGCGGACGGGCAGACCCAGTACTTC
TRBJ2-5	TRBD2	many	TRBV5-1	CASSYSGTSIETQYF	TGCGCCAGCAGTTATTCCGGGACTAGCATTGAGACCCAGTACTTC
TRBJ1-1	.	few	TRBV12-3/TRBV12-4	CASKRDGVITEAFF	TGTGCCAGCAAAAGGGACGGAGTGATCACTGAAGCTTTCTTT
TRBJ1-2	.	many	TRBV10-1	CASSTLADGALGNYGYTF	TGCGCCAGCAGCACGCTTGCGGACGGCGCCCTGGGGAACTATGGCTACACCTTC
TRBJ2-6	.	many	TRBV4-3	CASSQAWITGANVLTF	TGCGCCAGCAGCCAAGCATGGATAACTGGGGCCAACGTCCTGACTTTC
TRBJ2-2	.	.	TRBV7-8	CASSWTLGYGRGLNTGELFF	TGTGCCAGCAGCTGGACACTTGGATACGGACGGGGGTTGAACACCGGGGAGCTGTTTTTT
TRBJ1-2	.	few	TRBV7-8	CAGSSTWGSDGYTF	TGTGCCGGCAGCTCCACTTGGGGTTCCGACGGCTACACCTTC